This T cell receptor (beta chain) is from a study of CD8+CD57+ T cells in acquired aplastic anemia (dated by TCRdb to between 2018 and 2020). Regarding the complete study: On average, sorted CD4+ and CD8+ cells yielded approximately 3 ug of extracted DNA, with a range of roughly 0.18 to 30 ug.

The CDR3 spans 16 residues, from the cysteine through the phenylalanine. Only CDR3 DNA is held: 48 bases, read in frame from base 1. The germline V gene (reference sequence) supplies CDR1 MNHNY and CDR2 SVGAGI. V and J are truncated by 0 bases and 5 bases respectively, leaving an intervening sequence of 16 bases. In this study, sorted CD4+ and CD8+ T cells from the blood of healthy subjects and of severe aplastic anemia patients had their TCR repertoires deep-sequenced. Ficoll-Paque density gradient centrifugation was used to isolate peripheral blood mononuclear cells. CD4+ and CD8+ T cells were sorted by FACS or magnetic beads before DNA extraction. Genomic DNA was used as template for profiling of TCR beta VDJ combinations and CDR3 sequences. An Illumina HiSeq 2000 was used for TCR repertoire sequencing. The original pipeline was this. TRBV/TRBJ rearrangement plots, CDR3 size and DJ length profiles, and Simpson's diversity index were used to assess repertoires. Whichever DNA sequence was most abundant in the deep sequencing data was defined as the immunodominant clone. CDR3 amino acid sequences were screened for sharing across subjects and compared with published repertoires and the VDJdb database. TCRdb redid the processing of the public reads, applying fastp at Q25 and MiXCR, and retained in-frame beta chains. Under each unique CDR3 protein, matching rows form one entry showing the most common genes and DNA. What appears here as the V and J calls and clone size reflects TCRdb's work, not the paper's. A total of approximately 200,000 distinct CDR3 sequences appear in this sample, around three fifths of them only once. The ten largest clones add up to about half of the sample.

This clonotype was seen repeatedly, ten times or more. Its antigen is still unknown. No base quality values were provided; no much bigger clone lies one nucleotide off. General conclusions and limits of the study: Roughly 30 CD8+ CDR3 sequences were found to be shared between patients and controls, but these sequences appeared to be highly expressed in patients and within the immunodominant clones of the patients. Patients and healthy controls showed no significant difference in CD8+ Simpson's diversity (P=0.060).

The sample taken for sequencing was sorted CD4+, CD8+, or CD8+CD57+ T cells (not recorded which) from PBMCs. The TCR sequence derives from a human donor with severe aplastic anemia or a healthy control (not recorded which). The chain is assembled from TRBV6-6 and TRBJ1-1, and TRBD1 may be the D gene, going by 5 matching bases. In nucleotide form, the sequence is TGTGCCAGCAGTTACTCCCTCGGGGCCGCGGGGACTGAAGCTTTCTTT. Its protein reads: CASSYSLGAAGTEAFF.